The 6 T cell receptor beta chains reported below all come from one sample, sequenced in a study of read filtering for tumor transcriptome and immune sequencing. Molecular barcoded adaptors covering alpha/delta and beta/gamma chains were used on approximately 400 ng RNA. Using its own MiXCR run on the reads, TCRdb lists one record per CDR3 protein. The repertoire consists of over 50,000 distinct CDR3 sequences, with around 18% occurring once and the leading ten covering around 15%. Sequencing input: a population of CD138-negative cells sorted from bone marrow. These receptor sequences come from a donor aged 40 or over with multiple myeloma.

V usage is TRBV29-1 and J usage is TRBJ2-4; perhaps TRBD2 as D (5 bases). V was cut by 6 bases and J by 0 bases, with 9 bases left in between. The CDR3 is 13 residues long. CDR1 is SQVTM, CDR2 ANQGSEA, per germline. The CDR3 region is CSVDGEAKNIQYF. CDR3 bases: TGCAGCGTGGACGGGGAAGCCAAAAACATTCAGTACTTC.

Details on this clonotype: An end of the junction does not agree with germline; a read error may underlie this. This sequence joins TRBV6-5 and TRBJ1-1; 8 nucleotides align to TRBD1. From germline, CDR1 is MNHEY and CDR2 SVGAGI. The CDR3 extends over 13 amino acids. CDR3 DNA: TGTGCCTGCAGTTACGGGACAGGCTTTGGAGCTTTCTTT. Translation: CACSYGTGFGAFF.

This clonotype was found many times. The V gene is TRBV12-3 or TRBV12-4, the J gene TRBJ2-5; possible D gene TRBD1, 6 bases. The CDR3 has 12 amino acids. Deletions cut 5 bases from V and 9 bases from J, with 13 bases between. The CDR3 DNA sequence: TGTGCCAGCAGTGCACAGGGACCCGCCCAGTACTTC. Protein product: CASSAQGPAQYF.

This clonotype occurred many times. The chain has TRBV29-1 and TRBJ1-2, with TRBD1 matching 7 bases. The length of the CDR3 is 13 residues. From germline, CDR1 is SQVTM and CDR2 ANQGSEA. V dropped 2 bases and J dropped 5; count of bases not matched to a gene: 5. The CDR3 is CSVESGGDYGYTF. CDR3 nucleotides: TGCAGCGTTGAATCAGGGGGAGATTATGGCTACACCTTC.

In its sample, this clonotype was seen many times. V is TRBV20-1 and J is TRBJ2-7; no clear D. This CDR3 contains 11 residues. Germline-derived CDR1 and CDR2 are DFQATT and SNEGSKA (reference sequence). V was shortened by 6 bases and J by 4 bases, with 10 bases between the two germline ends. CDR3 region: CSARAEYEQYF. The CDR3, as DNA: TGCAGTGCCCGAGCTGAGTACGAGCAGTACTTC.

This clonotype came up many times. V is TRBV20-1 and J is TRBJ2-7; D unclear. The CDR3 is 13 residues long. Germline lookup yields CDR1 DFQATT and CDR2 SNEGSKA (reference sequence). The V and J ends lost 1 base and 3 bases respectively, with 10 bases between them. For the CDR3, the DNA is TGCAGTGCTAGAGGGACGCTGGGCTACGAGCAGTACTTC. It codes for CSARGTLGYEQYF.